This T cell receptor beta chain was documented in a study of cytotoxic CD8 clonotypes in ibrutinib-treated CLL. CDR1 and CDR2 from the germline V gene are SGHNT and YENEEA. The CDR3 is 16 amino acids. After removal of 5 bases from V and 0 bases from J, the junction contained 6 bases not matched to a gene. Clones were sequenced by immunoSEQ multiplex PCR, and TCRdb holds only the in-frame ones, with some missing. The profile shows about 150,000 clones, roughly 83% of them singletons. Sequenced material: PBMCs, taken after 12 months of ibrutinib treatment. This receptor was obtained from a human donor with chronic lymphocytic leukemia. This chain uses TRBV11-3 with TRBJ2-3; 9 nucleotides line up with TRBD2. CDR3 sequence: CASSEGLAFSTDTQYF. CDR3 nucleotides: TGTGCCAGCAGCGAAGGACTAGCGTTTAGCACAGATACGCAGTATTTT. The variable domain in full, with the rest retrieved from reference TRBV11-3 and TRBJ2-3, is EAGVVQSPRYKIIEKKQPVAFWCNPISGHNTLYWYLQNLGQGPELLIRYENEEAVDDSQLPKDRFSAERLKGVDSTLKIQPAELGDSAVYLCASSEGLAFSTDTQYFGPGTRLTVL.